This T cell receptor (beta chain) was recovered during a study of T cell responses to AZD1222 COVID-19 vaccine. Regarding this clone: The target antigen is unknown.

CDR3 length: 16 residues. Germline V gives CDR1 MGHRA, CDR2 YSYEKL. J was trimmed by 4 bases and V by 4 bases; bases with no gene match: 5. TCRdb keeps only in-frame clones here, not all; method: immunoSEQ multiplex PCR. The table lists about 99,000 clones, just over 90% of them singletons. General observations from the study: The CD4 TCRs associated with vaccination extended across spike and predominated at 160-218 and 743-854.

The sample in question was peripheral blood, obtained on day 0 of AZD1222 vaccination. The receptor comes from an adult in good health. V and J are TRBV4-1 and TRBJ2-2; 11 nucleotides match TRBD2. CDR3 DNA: TGCGCCAGCAGCCCAACTAGCGGGAGACTCACCGGGGAGCTGTTTTTT. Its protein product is CASSPTSGRLTGELFF.